These 27 T cell receptor beta chains share one sample of origin, sequenced in a study of metastatic and nonmetastatic thyroid tumors. TCRdb reanalyzed the PCR reads via MiXCR. The sample lists under 50,000 clones, approximately 17% occurring once. No treatment of any kind had been given to any patient before thyroid surgery. Sequencing was performed on tumor tissue. The receptors originated from a female donor with papillary thyroid cancer or a benign thyroid nodule (not recorded which). Some clones in this sample may be carry-over from other donors' samples.

This chain uses TRBV4-3 with TRBJ2-1, with 7 bases that match TRBD2. Germline values: CDR1 LGHNA, CDR2 YSLEER. The CDR3 loop spans 15 amino acids. With 4 bases clipped from V and 4 bases from J, the junction kept 7 bases outside the gene matches. This chain's CDR3 is CASSLTSAYYNEQFF. CDR3 nucleotide sequence: TGCGCCAGCAGCCTCACTAGCGCCTATTACAATGAGCAGTTCTTC.

Concerning this clone: This specimen includes other DNA sequences encoding the same CDR3. The V gene is TRBV30, the J gene TRBJ2-3; no clear D gene. V lost 1 base to trimming and J lost 0 bases, with 5 bases between them. The CDR3 runs to 13 residues. Germline V gene data show CDR1 as GTSNPN and CDR2 as SVGIG (reference sequence). The CDR3 sequence: CAWSGISTDTQYF. The DNA for the CDR3 is TGTGCCTGGAGTGGTATTAGCACAGATACGCAGTATTTT. The full variable domain, its missing parts supplied by reference TRBV30 and TRBJ2-3, is SQTIHQWPATLVQPVGSPLSLECTVEGTSNPNLYWYRQAAGRGLQLLFYSVGIGQISSEVPQNLSASRPQDRQFILSSKKLLLSDSGFYLCAWSGISTDTQYFGPGTRLTVL.

At least ten counts were recorded for this clone. This chain uses TRBV7-6 with TRBJ2-7; D is possibly TRBD2 (7 bases). The germline V gene encodes CDR1 SGHVS and CDR2 FNYEAQ. The CDR3 runs 15 residues. The V end was cut by 3 bases, the J end by 5 bases, with 17 bases between. CDR3 sequence (DNA): TGTGCCAGCAGCTTCAGTAGTGGGGGGGGCAACGAGCAGTACTTC. Its translation: CASSFSSGGGNEQYF.

As to this clone: A much bigger clone sits one base away, suggesting this may be a read error. Other nucleotide sequences from this sample produce the same CDR3. The chain combines TRBV6-1 with TRBJ2-6; TRBD1 might be the D (5 bases). The V gene's germline CDR1 is MNHNS and CDR2 SASEGT. V lost 1 base to trimming and J lost 4 bases, with 11 bases between them. CDR3 length: 16 residues. CDR3 nucleotides: TGTGCCAGCAGTGAAGGTCAGGGCCACGGGGCCAACGTCCTGACTTTC. Protein: CASSEGQGHGANVLTF.

This clone was picked up many times. V is TRBV2 and J is TRBJ1-5; D not resolved. CDR1 is SNHLY, CDR2 FYNNEI, per germline. V lost 6 bases and J lost 0, with 12 bases in between. The CDR3 consists of 15 residues. The DNA of the CDR3 is TGTGCCAGCAGAAGGACGGGTTATAGCAATCAGCCCCAGCATTTT. The encoded protein is CASRRTGYSNQPQHF. Filled out from reference TRBV2 and TRBJ1-5, the complete variable domain reads EPEVTQTPSHQVTQMGQEVILRCVPISNHLYFYWYRQILGQKVEFLVSFYNNEISEKSEIFDDQFSVERPDGSNFTLKIRSTKLEDSAMYFCASRRTGYSNQPQHFGDGTRLSIL.

This clone was detected many times. Other DNA sequences within the sample encode an identical CDR3. V and J are TRBV28 and TRBJ2-3, with D perhaps matching TRBD2 (5 bases). V lost 2 bases and J lost 3, with 12 bases in between. The CDR3 has 15 amino acids. Per the germline V gene, CDR1 is MDHEN and CDR2 is SYDVKM. The CDR3: CASSLLGERTDTQYF. The CDR3, as DNA: TGTGCCAGCAGTTTACTGGGAGAACGGACAGATACGCAGTATTTT.

This clone came up many times. The genes are TRBV12-3 or TRBV12-4 and TRBJ1-4; 9 bases match TRBD1. The V gene end was trimmed by 8 bases and the J gene end by 7 bases; junction bases not matched to a gene: 8. The CDR3 has 14 amino acids. CDR3 in amino acids: CASGSGQGGEKLFF. The DNA of the CDR3 is TGTGCCAGCGGATCGGGACAGGGAGGTGAAAAACTGTTTTTT.

This clone was found many times. The J gene is TRBJ1-5, the V gene TRBV19, with D unresolved. CDR1 LNHDA and CDR2 SQIVND come from the germline V gene (reference sequence). The CDR3 is made up of 13 amino acids. The V and J ends lost 4 bases and 5 bases respectively, with 9 bases between them. The CDR3 nucleotides read TGTGCCAGTAGTAAAGGTTCCCATCAGCCCCAGCATTTT. As protein: CASSKGSHQPQHF.

This clone was seen repeatedly, ten times or more. J is TRBJ2-5 and V is TRBV6-2 or TRBV6-3; D remains unclear. Germline CDR1 is MNHEY and CDR2 is SVGEGT. Trimming removed 7 bases at V and 4 bases at J, with 13 bases between. The CDR3 loop spans 13 amino acids. The CDR3 loop is CASIDRFVETQYF. The CDR3 DNA is TGTGCCAGCATTGACCGGTTTGTAGAGACCCAGTACTTC.

This clone was recorded many times. This chain connects TRBV28 to TRBJ1-5; 7 bases line up with TRBD1. Germline values: CDR1 MDHEN, CDR2 SYDVKM. The CDR3 has 14 residues. With V trimmed by 8 bases and J by 4 bases, 8 bases remained unmatched. This CDR3 is CASHQGVRNQPQHF. CDR3 in DNA: TGTGCCAGCCATCAGGGGGTACGGAATCAGCCCCAGCATTTT.

At least ten counts were recorded for this clone. The chain is built from TRBV12-3 or TRBV12-4 and TRBJ2-5; no definite D call. V lost 1 base and J 3 bases, leaving 6 bases between the germline ends. The CDR3 is 13 amino acids. The CDR3 region has the DNA TGTGCCAGCAGTTTAGGGTCAGAAGAGACCCAGTACTTC. Amino acid sequence: CASSLGSEETQYF.

This clone was picked up many times. The V gene is TRBV18, the J gene TRBJ1-3, with D uncertain. The V gene lost 4 bases and the J gene lost 1 base, with 17 bases spanning the gap. Germline-derived CDR1 and CDR2 are KGHSH and LQKENI. The CDR3 is made up of 17 amino acids. The CDR3 sequence: CASSLSPDGASGNTIYF. The CDR3 DNA reads TGTGCCAGCTCACTCTCCCCGGACGGAGCGTCTGGAAACACCATATATTTT.

Of note for this clone: Since a much larger clone is just one base distant, this may be a read error. The gene calls are TRBV12-3 or TRBV12-4 and TRBJ2-2; D assignment may be TRBD1 or TRBD2 (5 bases each). The CDR3 sequence is 15 residues long. The CDR3, as DNA: TGTGTCAGCAGTTCCGGGCGAGGGGTTCCCGGGGAGCTGTTTTTT. Amino acid sequence: CVSSSGRGVPGELFF.

The table lists this clone with many counts. The DNA for the CDR3 is TGTGCCAGCAGCTTACTAGCGGGGGACACAGATACGCAGTATTTT. This codes for CASSLLAGDTDTQYF. The chain links TRBV7-6 to TRBJ2-3, with 10 bases aligning to TRBD2. With 2 bases clipped from V and 2 bases from J, the junction kept 1 base outside the gene matches. The CDR3 runs to 15 residues. CDR1 is SGHVS and CDR2 is FNYEAQ in the germline V gene.

This chain's CDR3 is CASSLGLAGDEQFF. The CDR3 DNA reads as TGCGCCAGCAGCTTGGGACTAGCGGGAGATGAGCAGTTCTTC. This chain joins TRBV5-1 and TRBJ2-1, with 12 bases that match TRBD2. The germline V gene encodes CDR1 SGHRS and CDR2 YFSETQ. V was clipped by 0 bases and J by 8 bases; unmatched bases: 0. The length of the CDR3 is 14 residues.

This clone was recorded a few times. This chain connects TRBV28 to TRBJ1-6; D unresolved. V gave up 6 bases and J gave up 19 bases, with 22 bases separating them. Germline CDR1 is MDHEN and CDR2 is SYDVKM. The CDR3 runs to 13 residues. CDR3 sequence (DNA): TGTGCCAGCAGCCCACGTGAGAATTCACACCTACACTTT. It encodes CASSPRENSHLHF.

This clone was observed a few times. V and J are TRBV19 and TRBJ2-4; D is undetermined. CDR3 length: 13 amino acids. Germline assignment: CDR1 LNHDA and CDR2 SQIVND (reference sequence). V was cut by 7 bases and J by 4 bases, with 11 bases left in between. CDR3 DNA sequence: TGTGCCAGTAATATCCAGGTTAAAAACATTCAGTACTTC. As protein: CASNIQVKNIQYF.

This clone was counted a single time. This chain joins TRBV4-2 and TRBJ1-2; unclear D gene. Trimming cost V 0 bases and J 3 bases, with 20 bases left between them. Germline V gene sequence: CDR1 LGHNA, CDR2 YNFKEQ. The CDR3 loop spans 18 amino acids. This CDR3 reads CASSQDPTRQNSYYGYTF. Here the CDR3 DNA reads TGTGCCAGCAGCCAAGATCCCACGCGCCAAAACTCCTACTATGGCTACACCTTC.

This clone was observed at least ten times. The rearrangement uses TRBV19 and TRBJ1-2; D is unclear. CDR3 length: 13 amino acids. V shed 5 bases and J shed 7 bases, with 14 bases lying between them. Germline V gene data show CDR1 as LNHDA and CDR2 as SQIVND (reference sequence). CDR3 sequence: CASSFDRLAGYTF. The DNA for the CDR3 is TGTGCCAGTAGTTTCGACCGATTAGCTGGCTACACCTTC.

This clone has only a few counts. A much larger clone sits a single nucleotide away, making a read error possible. Within the sample, other DNA sequences also encode this same CDR3. The chain couples TRBV2 to TRBJ1-1; 9 bases fit TRBD1. The CDR3 length is 15 residues. From germline, CDR1 is SNHLY and CDR2 FYNNEI. CDR3 in amino acids: CASISSDRGNTEAFF. The CDR3 DNA follows: TGTGCTAGCATCTCCTCGGACAGGGGTAACACTGAAGCTTTCTTT. Full variable domain (outside the CDR3, taken from reference TRBV2 and TRBJ1-1): EPEVTQTPSHQVTQMGQEVILRCVPISNHLYFYWYRQILGQKVEFLVSFYNNEISEKSEIFDDQFSVERPDGSNFTLKIRSTKLEDSAMYFCASISSDRGNTEAFFGQGTRLTVV.

The rearrangement links TRBV28 to TRBJ2-7; possible D gene TRBD1, 6 bases. Looked up from germline, CDR1 is MDHEN and CDR2 is SYDVKM. Between the trimmed V and J ends, which lost 6 bases and 7 bases, there was a span of 19 bases. The length of the CDR3 is 14 residues. CDR3 in amino acids: CASRRQGNPGEQYF. CDR3 coding DNA: TGTGCCAGCAGGCGCCAGGGGAACCCCGGGGAGCAGTACTTC.

The sample holds a few counts of this clone. The V and J genes are TRBV2 and TRBJ1-1; the D gene is possibly TRBD1 (5 bases). V shed 0 bases and J shed 6 bases, with 14 bases lying between them. The CDR3 consists of 15 residues. Looked up from germline, CDR1 is SNHLY and CDR2 is FYNNEI. This CDR3 is CASSEARGGYPEAFF. DNA of the CDR3: TGTGCCAGCAGTGAAGCGCGCGGGGGGTATCCTGAAGCTTTCTTT.

This clone was detected ten times or more. J is TRBJ2-1 and V is TRBV5-1; 9 bases are a match to TRBD2. After removal of 1 base from V and 5 bases from J, the junction contained 4 bases not matched to a gene. The germline CDR1 and CDR2 sequences are SGHRS and YFSETQ. The CDR3 has 15 amino acids. CDR3 sequence: CASSLSSGVNNEQFF. The CDR3 DNA reads as TGCGCCAGCAGCTTGTCTAGCGGGGTAAACAATGAGCAGTTCTTC. Full variable domain (rest looked up from reference TRBV5-1 and TRBJ2-1): KAGVTQTPRYLIKTRGQQVTLSCSPISGHRSVSWYQQTPGQGLQFLFEYFSETQRNKGNFPGRFSGRQFSNSRSEMNVSTLELGDSALYLCASSLSSGVNNEQFFGPGTRLTVL.

This clone was recorded at least ten times. The V gene is TRBV6-1, the J gene TRBJ2-1, with 13 bases aligning to TRBD2. V shed 5 bases and J 9 bases; nucleotides not matched to a gene: 7. The CDR3 length is 15 residues. The germline gives CDR1 MNHNS, CDR2 SASEGT. The CDR3 DNA reads TGTGCCAGCAGTCTCGGACTAGCGGGAGCGGGTGAGCAGTTCTTC. This encodes CASSLGLAGAGEQFF.

Ten or more counts support this clone. This chain links TRBV7-2 with TRBJ2-7, with TRBD2 as a possible D gene (6 bases). This CDR3 is 14 amino acids long. Trimming took 5 bases from V and 0 from J, leaving 11 bases between them. Germline loops: CDR1 SGHTA, CDR2 FQGNSA. The CDR3 here is CASSQGGISYEQYF. The DNA for the CDR3 is TGTGCCAGCAGCCAAGGAGGGATCTCCTACGAGCAGTACTTC. Full variable domain (missing parts from reference TRBV7-2 and TRBJ2-7): GAGVSQSPSNKVTEKGKDVELRCDPISGHTALYWYRQSLGQGLEFLIYFQGNSAPDKSGLPSDRFSAERTGGSVSTLTIQRTQQEDSAVYLCASSQGGISYEQYFGPGTRLTVT.

Concerning this clone itself: A much larger clone lies one base from this, so it may be a read error. The chain couples TRBV7-9 to TRBJ2-5; 7 bases match TRBD1. CDR3 length: 16 amino acids. Germline V CDR1 and CDR2: SEHNR, FQNEAQ (reference sequence). The CDR3 region is CASSLGSGTEEENQYF. DNA for the CDR3: TGTGCCAGCAGCTTAGGATCCGGGACAGAAGAAGAGAACCAGTACTTC.

There are many counts of this clone. The rearrangement uses TRBV20-1 and TRBJ2-3; TRBD2 matches 8 bases. CDR1 and CDR2 (germline): DFQATT, SNEGSKA (reference sequence). Losses at the gene ends were 6 bases for V and 3 bases for J; bases not matched to a gene: 8. The CDR3 is 14 amino acids. In DNA, the CDR3 is TGCAGTGCCTACGGGGGGGCTAGTACAGATACGCAGTATTTT. As protein: CSAYGGASTDTQYF.